Shown below are 12 T cell receptor beta chains from a single sample sequenced in a study of blood T cell repertoires in COVID-19. The data were produced by immunoSEQ multiplex PCR, yet TCRdb's version contains in-frame clones alone and is incomplete. The profile shows about 100,000 clones, 90% to 95% of them singletons. Sequences were obtained from peripheral blood. These receptors came from a man between 60 and 70 years old with acute or convalescent COVID-19.

The rearrangement uses TRBV10-2 and TRBJ2-1; the D is unclear. V was shortened by 3 bases and J by 0 bases, with 15 bases between the two germline ends. The germline V gene encodes CDR1 WSHSY and CDR2 SAAADI. There are 17 residues in the CDR3. Here the CDR3 reads CASSEARELSSYNEQFF. Written as DNA, the CDR3 is TGCGCCAGCAGTGAAGCCCGCGAGTTGAGCTCCTACAATGAGCAGTTCTTC.

The chain couples TRBV28 to TRBJ2-1; D remains ambiguous. The germline gives CDR1 MDHEN, CDR2 SYDVKM. This CDR3 is 11 amino acids long. Trimming took off 4 bases at V and 10 bases at J, with 8 bases between the two ends. The CDR3 here is CASSWSIEQFF. CDR3 sequence (DNA): TGTGCCAGCAGTTGGAGTATCGAGCAGTTCTTC.

CDR3 in DNA: TGTGCCAGCTTTAGTAGCAATCAGCCCCAGCATTTT. Amino acid sequence: CASFSSNQPQHF. The V call is TRBV28, the J call TRBJ1-5; D is undetermined. The CDR3 is made up of 12 amino acids. Germline V lookup: CDR1 MDHEN, CDR2 SYDVKM. The V and J ends lost 8 bases and 0 bases respectively, with 5 bases between them.

The gene calls are TRBV25-1 and TRBJ1-1; TRBD1 agrees at 10 bases. The V and J ends lost 6 bases and 2 bases, in that order; junction bases with no gene match: 3. From germline, CDR1 is MGHDK and CDR2 SYGVNS. This CDR3 region has 14 residues. The CDR3 reads CASRPTGGNTEAFF. CDR3 in DNA: TGTGCCAGCAGACCGACAGGGGGCAACACTGAAGCTTTCTTT.

The rearrangement uses TRBV19 and TRBJ2-7; 10 bases fit TRBD2. V was pared by 5 bases and J by 1 base, with 5 bases of the junction left unmatched. From germline, CDR1 is LNHDA and CDR2 SQIVND (reference sequence). This CDR3 spans 15 amino acids. The CDR3 reads CASSPRTSGSYEQYF. The CDR3 coding sequence is TGTGCCAGTAGTCCCAGGACTAGCGGTTCCTACGAGCAGTACTTC.

The V gene is TRBV28, the J gene TRBJ2-1, with TRBD2 matching 10 bases. Germline CDR1 reads MDHEN; CDR2 reads SYDVKM. The CDR3 is made up of 16 amino acids. The junction had 10 bases not matched to a gene; V was cut back by 2 bases and J by 9 bases. The CDR3 DNA is TGTGCCAGCAGTTTACGTACTAGCGGGAAGGTGAGTGAGCAGTTCTTC. The encoded protein is CASSLRTSGKVSEQFF. Looking up the rest from reference TRBV28 and TRBJ2-1 gives the full variable domain: DVKVTQSSRYLVKRTGEKVFLECVQDMDHENMFWYRQDPGLGLRLIYFSYDVKMKEKGDIPEGYSVSREKKERFSLILESASTNQTSMYLCASSLRTSGKVSEQFFGPGTRLTVL.

V and J are TRBV7-3 and TRBJ1-2, with a weak D call TRBD1 (6 bases). This CDR3 region has 18 residues. Germline CDR1 is SGHTA and CDR2 is FQGTGA. The germline V and J ends were trimmed by 8 bases and 8 bases, with 33 bases remaining between them. The CDR3 loop is CASSDGLDPPQLQGGYTF. DNA for the CDR3: TGTGCCAGCTCTGACGGACTAGACCCCCCGCAATTACAGGGCGGCTACACCTTC.

This chain uses TRBV5-1 with TRBJ2-2, with TRBD2 identical over 7 bases. The germline V gene encodes CDR1 SGHRS and CDR2 YFSETQ. Trimming removed 2 bases from V and 6 bases from J; junction bases left unmatched: 4. CDR3 size: 14 residues. CDR3: CASSFSGAPGELFF. The CDR3 DNA follows: TGCGCCAGCAGCTTCAGCGGGGCTCCCGGGGAGCTGTTTTTT.

The chain's CDR3 is CATSRLIITNEKLFF. DNA for the CDR3: TGTGCCACCAGCAGACTAATAATAACTAATGAAAAACTGTTTTTT. The chain is built from TRBV15 and TRBJ1-4; no definite D call. The germline CDR1 and CDR2 sequences are LNHNV and YYDKDF (reference sequence). V lost 2 bases and J 1 base, leaving 8 bases between the germline ends. The CDR3 is 15 amino acids.

In this sample, this clone turned up a few times. The CDR3 DNA reads as TGTGCCAGCAGCTTAGCGAATTTCGGTATAGGACTAGCGGGAGTCGAGCAGTTCTTC. It yields the protein CASSLANFGIGLAGVEQFF. V is TRBV7-2 and J is TRBJ2-1; 13 bases fit TRBD2. V gave up 0 bases and J gave up 10 bases; unmatched junction bases: 15. Germline CDR1 reads SGHTA; CDR2 reads FQGNSA. The CDR3 has 19 residues.

This chain connects TRBV7-3 to TRBJ1-3; D is uncertain. Between the trimmed V and J ends, which lost 5 bases and 0 bases, there was a span of 8 bases. The germline gives CDR1 SGHTA, CDR2 FQGTGA. The CDR3 has 14 amino acids. CDR3 nucleotide sequence: TGTGCCAGCAGCCAATCCAGCTCTGGAAACACCATATATTTT. It encodes CASSQSSSGNTIYF.

This chain connects TRBV27 to TRBJ1-2; 7 bases are a match to TRBD1. V lost 5 bases to trimming and J lost 6 bases; unmatched junction nucleotides: 9. The CDR3 totals 14 residues. The V gene's germline CDR1 is MNHEY and CDR2 SMNVEV (reference sequence). DNA of the CDR3: TGTGCCAGCAGTGGGATGACAGGGTTAAATGGCTACACCTTC. It yields the protein CASSGMTGLNGYTF.